Listed here are 21 T cell receptor beta chains from one sample, sequenced in a study of blood T cell repertoires in COVID-19. Sequencing used immunoSEQ multiplex PCR; TCRdb keeps in-frame clones, though not all of them. Counted here are about 120,000 clones, over 70% occurring once; the ten biggest clones make up 0.83%. The sequenced sample consisted of peripheral blood. The receptors derive from a woman aged 70-85 years with acute or convalescent COVID-19.

The gene calls are TRBV6-6 and TRBJ2-5; TRBD1 aligns across 9 bases. CDR3 length: 13 amino acids. J was trimmed by 5 bases and V by 8 bases; bases with no gene match: 6. CDR1 and CDR2 from the germline V gene are MNHNY and SVGAGI (reference sequence). The DNA for the CDR3 is TGTGCCAGCCAAAGGGACAGGGCTGAGACCCAGTACTTC. Encoded protein: CASQRDRAETQYF.

CDR3 sequence: CSVINTGELFF. The CDR3 nucleotides read TGCAGTGTAATCAACACCGGGGAGCTGTTTTTT. V and J are TRBV20-1 and TRBJ2-2; the D is unclear. Germline CDR1 reads DFQATT; CDR2 reads SNEGSKA (reference sequence). This CDR3 spans 11 amino acids. V shed 7 bases and J shed 2 bases, with 5 bases lying between them.

The chain joins TRBV11-3 to TRBJ1-1; 7 bases fit TRBD1. This CDR3 is built from 13 residues. The germline gives CDR1 SGHNT, CDR2 YENEEA. Trimming removed 6 bases from V and 4 bases from J; junction bases left unmatched: 5. Here the CDR3 DNA reads TGTGCCAGCAGTTTTGGACAGGCCACTGAAGCTTTCTTT. This gives the protein CASSFGQATEAFF.

This chain uses TRBV19 with TRBJ1-2; D is undetermined. The CDR3 runs 13 residues. V shed 0 bases and J shed 6 bases, with 8 bases lying between them. Germline values: CDR1 LNHDA, CDR2 SQIVND (reference sequence). CDR3 sequence (DNA): TGTGCCAGTAGTATAGAGGTTACTAATGGCTACACCTTC. Amino acids: CASSIEVTNGYTF.

The J gene is TRBJ1-4, the V gene TRBV18, with D hard to call. This CDR3 has 13 amino acids. V was trimmed by 4 bases and J by 4 bases, leaving 7 bases between them. The germline V gene encodes CDR1 KGHSH and CDR2 LQKENI. This CDR3 is CASSLGSNEKLFF. The CDR3 region has the DNA TGTGCCAGCTCACTCGGGAGTAATGAAAAACTGTTTTTT.

The rearrangement uses TRBV3-1 (or the pseudogene TRBV3-2) and TRBJ2-6; 8 bases are a match to TRBD1. CDR1 and CDR2 from the germline V gene are LGHDT and YNNKEL (reference sequence). J gave up 4 bases and V 1 base, and 3 bases lay outside the gene matches. The CDR3 extends over 16 amino acids. The chain's CDR3 is CASSQGTGTGANVLTF. In DNA, the CDR3 is TGTGCCAGCAGCCAAGGGACAGGGACCGGGGCCAACGTCCTGACTTTC.

The chain couples TRBV19 to TRBJ2-3, with a possible D match to TRBD1 (5 bases). Germline values: CDR1 LNHDA, CDR2 SQIVND (reference sequence). V lost 5 bases and J 2 bases, leaving 8 bases between the germline ends. The CDR3 covers 13 residues. CDR3 sequence: CASSRQHTDTQYF. The DNA for the CDR3 is TGTGCCAGTAGTCGACAGCACACAGATACGCAGTATTTT.

In DNA form, the CDR3 reads TGTGCCAGCAGCTCAACTTATCCGGGATCTAATTCACCCCTCCACTTT. Its translation is CASSSTYPGSNSPLHF. The chain combines TRBV11-2 with TRBJ1-6; D not resolved. The V gene's germline CDR1 is SGHAT and CDR2 FQNNGV. V shed 4 bases and J shed 6 bases, with 16 bases lying between them. The CDR3 runs 16 residues.

The chain uses TRBV19 and TRBJ1-5, with a weak D call TRBD1 (5 bases). The CDR3 loop spans 13 amino acids. Per germline, CDR1 LNHDA and CDR2 SQIVND (reference sequence). Trimming took 3 bases from V and 6 from J, leaving 9 bases between them. DNA for the CDR3: TGTGCCAGTAGTATGATCGGGGGTCAGCCCCAGCATTTT. Its protein product is CASSMIGGQPQHF.

This clone was recorded only once. The V and J genes are TRBV19 and TRBJ1-2; no reliable D call. V was clipped by 5 bases and J by 8 bases, with 21 bases between them. Germline CDR1 and CDR2: LNHDA and SQIVND (reference sequence). This CDR3 spans 15 amino acids. CDR3 region: CASSLQLVQVRGYTF. CDR3 sequence (DNA): TGTGCCAGTAGTCTACAGCTTGTTCAGGTTCGCGGCTACACCTTC.

The J gene is TRBJ1-2, the V gene TRBV6-2 or TRBV6-3; weak D call: TRBD1 (6 bases). Per germline, CDR1 MNHEY and CDR2 SVGEGT. Trimming shortened V by 5 bases and J by 2 bases, and 12 bases separated the two germline ends. This CDR3 is 14 amino acids long. CDR3 nucleotides: TGTGCCAGCAGTGTGCGACAGGTGAACTATGGCTACACCTTC. Its protein product is CASSVRQVNYGYTF.

V usage is TRBV7-2 and J usage is TRBJ1-5, with a tentative D call TRBD1 (5 bases). From germline, CDR1 is SGHTA and CDR2 FQGNSA. CDR3 length: 15 residues. The V gene lost 1 base and the J gene lost 2 bases, with 9 bases spanning the gap. The CDR3 loop reads CASSLDAGGNQPQHF. CDR3 in DNA: TGTGCCAGCAGCTTAGATGCGGGGGGCAATCAGCCCCAGCATTTT. Full variable domain (outside the CDR3, taken from reference TRBV7-2 and TRBJ1-5): GAGVSQSPSNKVTEKGKDVELRCDPISGHTALYWYRQSLGQGLEFLIYFQGNSAPDKSGLPSDRFSAERTGGSVSTLTIQRTQQEDSAVYLCASSLDAGGNQPQHFGDGTRLSIL.

The chain links TRBV19 to TRBJ1-6, with 7 positions matching TRBD1. CDR1 LNHDA and CDR2 SQIVND come from the germline V gene (reference sequence). With 4 bases clipped from V and 6 bases from J, the junction kept 6 bases outside the gene matches. CDR3 size: 15 residues. Here the CDR3 reads CASSRDREGNSPLHF. As DNA, the CDR3 is TGTGCCAGTAGTAGAGACAGGGAGGGTAATTCACCCCTCCACTTT.

The chain links TRBV3-1 (or the pseudogene TRBV3-2) to TRBJ1-1; D might be TRBD1 (6 bases). V was shortened by 8 bases and J by 4 bases, with 17 bases between the two germline ends. The germline gives CDR1 LGHDT, CDR2 YNNKEL (reference sequence). The CDR3 consists of 14 residues. In DNA form, the CDR3 reads TGTGCCAGCGCTCCAGGGACATTGGGCACTGAAGCTTTCTTT. Translation: CASAPGTLGTEAFF.

The V call is TRBV12-3 or TRBV12-4, the J call TRBJ2-7; D is possibly TRBD1 (5 bases). Deletions cut 1 base from V and 6 bases from J, with 10 bases between. This CDR3 comprises 13 residues. The CDR3 loop reads CASSLGQGVEQYF. The DNA for the CDR3 is TGTGCCAGCAGTTTAGGGCAGGGCGTCGAGCAGTACTTC.

This chain links TRBV5-1 with TRBJ1-1; TRBD1 matches 9 bases. Per germline, CDR1 SGHRS and CDR2 YFSETQ. The CDR3 spans 14 residues. Trimming at V came to 4 bases and at J to 5 bases, leaving 6 bases not matched to a gene. The CDR3 coding sequence is TGCGCCAGCAGCACCGGGACAGGGACGACTGAAGCTTTCTTT. It specifies CASSTGTGTTEAFF. Complete variable domain (other parts from reference TRBV5-1 and TRBJ1-1): KAGVTQTPRYLIKTRGQQVTLSCSPISGHRSVSWYQQTPGQGLQFLFEYFSETQRNKGNFPGRFSGRQFSNSRSEMNVSTLELGDSALYLCASSTGTGTTEAFFGQGTRLTVV.

The rearrangement joins TRBV9 to TRBJ2-1, with D possibly being TRBD2 (6 bases). Germline CDR1 SGDLS, CDR2 YYNGEE. This CDR3 contains 15 residues. V lost 3 bases, J lost 7 bases, and 17 bases lay in between. CDR3 sequence: CASSDAGMEGNEQFF. CDR3 nucleotides: TGTGCCAGCAGCGATGCGGGAATGGAAGGGAATGAGCAGTTCTTC.

The chain carries TRBV14 and TRBJ2-7; possible D gene TRBD1, 5 bases. This CDR3 is built from 13 residues. The germline V gene encodes CDR1 SGHDN and CDR2 FVKESK. Trimming shortened V by 1 base and J by 6 bases, and 10 bases separated the two germline ends. In nucleotides, the CDR3 is TGTGCCAGCAGCCAAGTAAGGGGCGGCGAGCAGTACTTC. Protein: CASSQVRGGEQYF.

This clone was detected a few times. The gene calls are TRBV2 and TRBJ1-4; D is unresolved. CDR1 is SNHLY and CDR2 is FYNNEI in the germline V gene. CDR3 length: 14 residues. Trimming removed 2 bases from V and 8 bases from J, with 12 bases in between. For the CDR3, the DNA is TGTGCCAGCAGTGAACCGGGTACCCGAGAAAAACTGTTTTTT. This codes for CASSEPGTREKLFF. The full variable domain, its missing parts supplied by reference TRBV2 and TRBJ1-4, is EPEVTQTPSHQVTQMGQEVILRCVPISNHLYFYWYRQILGQKVEFLVSFYNNEISEKSEIFDDQFSVERPDGSNFTLKIRSTKLEDSAMYFCASSEPGTREKLFFGSGTQLSVL.

The chain employs TRBV7-8 and TRBJ1-1; TRBD1 matches 7 bases. CDR1 and CDR2 from the germline V gene are SGHVS and FQNEAQ. The CDR3 runs 13 residues. V dropped 4 bases and J dropped 9; count of bases not matched to a gene: 8. The CDR3: CASSWRQGLQAFF. The CDR3 DNA reads as TGTGCCAGCAGCTGGAGACAGGGATTACAAGCTTTCTTT.

The rearrangement joins TRBV5-1 to TRBJ2-3; 11 bases agree with TRBD2. CDR3 length: 16 amino acids. Per germline, CDR1 SGHRS and CDR2 YFSETQ. J gave up 3 bases and V 0 bases, and 3 bases lay outside the gene matches. CDR3 sequence reads: CASSLDGTSGTDTQYF. DNA of the CDR3: TGCGCCAGCAGCTTGGACGGGACTAGCGGAACAGATACGCAGTATTTT.